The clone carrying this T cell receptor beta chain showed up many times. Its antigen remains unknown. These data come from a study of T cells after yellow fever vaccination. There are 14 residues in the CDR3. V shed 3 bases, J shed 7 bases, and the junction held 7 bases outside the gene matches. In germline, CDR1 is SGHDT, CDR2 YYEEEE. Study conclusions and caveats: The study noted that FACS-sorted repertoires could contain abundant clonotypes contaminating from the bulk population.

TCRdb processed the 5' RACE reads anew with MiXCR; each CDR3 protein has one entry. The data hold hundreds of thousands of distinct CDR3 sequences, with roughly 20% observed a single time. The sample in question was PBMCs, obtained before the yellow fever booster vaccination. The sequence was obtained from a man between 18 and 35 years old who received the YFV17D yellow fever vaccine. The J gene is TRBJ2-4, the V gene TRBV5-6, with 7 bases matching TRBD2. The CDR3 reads CASSYPLGGNIQYF. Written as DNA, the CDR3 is TGTGCCAGCAGCTACCCACTGGGGGGGAACATTCAGTACTTC.